The clone carrying this T cell receptor beta chain appeared a few times. TCRdb passed the RT-PCR reads through MiXCR, listing each CDR3 protein once. Of 550,000 to 750,000 distinct CDR3 sequences listed, approximately 15% are singletons. The CDR3 loop spans 14 amino acids. The junction had 8 bases not matched to a gene; V was cut back by 5 bases and J by 3 bases. Germline V gene lookup returns CDR1 DFQATT and CDR2 SNEGSKA (reference sequence). The sequence was collected from a female donor in good health, serving as a healthy control. V is TRBV20-1 and J is TRBJ1-1; 8 bases match TRBD1. The sample was memory CD4+ T cells from blood. CDR3 nucleotide sequence: TGCAGTGCTGCGGACAGGGTTGGTGACACTGAAGCTTTCTTT. This translates into CSAADRVGDTEAFF.